The following is a T cell receptor (beta chain) sequence with its context. Adults with ileal or ileocolonic Crohn's disease and an indication for resection were eligible. Measured with immunoSEQ multiplex PCR; TCRdb has only the in-frame clones, and not every one. The sample gives 5,000 or so clones, about four fifths of which show up once; 25% to 30% is in the top ten. The record originates from a study of T cell repertoires in ileal Crohn's disease. The overall study: Approximately 35% were active smokers at surgery; median disease duration was almost 8 years.

Trimming stripped 8 bases from V and 5 bases from J, with 21 bases between. This CDR3 region has 14 residues. Germline loops: CDR1 GTSNPN, CDR2 SVGIG (reference sequence). Sequenced sample: ileal tissue. The rearrangement uses TRBV30 and TRBJ2-5; weak D call: TRBD2 (5 bases). The sequence derives from an adult with Crohn's disease. The CDR3: CARTRTPDVETQYF. The CDR3 region has the DNA TGTGCCAGAACGAGGACTCCCGACGTGGAGACCCAGTACTTC.